The 24 T cell receptor beta chains given below trace back to one sample, sequenced in a study of cytomegalovirus exposure and HLA in healthy donors. Primers for the PCR totalled 60 Vbeta and 13 Jbeta. The protocol was immunoSEQ multiplex PCR, while the TCRdb copy is restricted to in-frame clones and leaves out a portion. The table lists just over 150,000 clones, 82% of them singletons. The sequenced material came from PBMCs. These receptors were collected from a woman in her forties or fifties in good health and CMV-seropositive.

The rearrangement joins TRBV2 to TRBJ2-7, with TRBD1 as a possible D gene (5 bases). Germline CDR1 SNHLY, CDR2 FYNNEI. V was shortened by 6 bases and J by 9 bases, with 24 bases between the two germline ends. The CDR3 sequence is 15 residues long. The CDR3 here is CASRDRSDNFHGQYF. The CDR3 DNA sequence: TGTGCCAGCAGGGACCGCTCGGACAATTTTCACGGGCAGTACTTC.

V usage is TRBV10-2 and J usage is TRBJ2-1; a weak D match, TRBD2 (6 bases). CDR1 and CDR2 (germline): WSHSY, SAAADI. The CDR3 sequence is 14 residues long. V was clipped by 4 bases and J by 3 bases, with 10 bases between them. The CDR3 region has the DNA TGCGCCAGCAGTGCTCGGGGGATCTACAATGAGCAGTTCTTC. This gives the protein CASSARGIYNEQFF.

This rearrangement joins TRBV6-1 to TRBJ2-1; tentatively, D is TRBD2 (7 bases). CDR1 MNHNS and CDR2 SASEGT come from the germline V gene. The length of the CDR3 is 17 residues. Trimming removed 4 bases at V and 6 bases at J, with 22 bases between. CDR3 protein: CASSGGGHLRGSNEQFF. DNA of the CDR3: TGTGCCAGCAGTGGGGGGGGGCATCTCAGAGGGTCCAATGAGCAGTTCTTC.

This clone was found once. This sequence joins TRBV6-6 and TRBJ1-2; 8 bases fit TRBD1. There are 13 residues in the CDR3. V gave up 4 bases and J gave up 9 bases; unmatched junction bases: 7. Germline CDR1 is MNHNY and CDR2 is SVGAGI (reference sequence). The CDR3 nucleotides are TGTGCCAGCAGTTTACCGACAGGGGTGAGCTACACCTTC. This gives the protein CASSLPTGVSYTF.

CDR3 in amino acids: CASSVGTGASTDTQYF. CDR3 coding DNA: TGTGCCAGCAGCGTAGGGACAGGGGCCTCCACAGATACGCAGTATTTT. The chain is built from TRBV5-6 and TRBJ2-3; 10 bases agree with TRBD1. Germline-derived CDR1 and CDR2 are SGHDT and YYEEEE. After removal of 4 bases from V and 2 bases from J, the junction contained 7 bases not matched to a gene. The CDR3 has 16 amino acids.

The chain is built from TRBV6-6 and TRBJ2-7, with 8 bases identical to TRBD1. Per germline, CDR1 MNHNY and CDR2 SVGAGI (reference sequence). V lost 6 bases, J lost 6 bases, and 4 bases stayed unmatched. The CDR3 extends over 12 amino acids. CDR3: CASSLDRGEQYF. The CDR3 region has the DNA TGTGCCAGCAGCCTCGACAGGGGCGAGCAGTACTTC.

This clone was seen a single time. The genes are TRBV4-2 and TRBJ2-3; 8 positions match TRBD2. CDR1 and CDR2 from the germline V gene are LGHNA and YNFKEQ. V lost 1 base and J lost 2; bases outside the gene matches: 2. The CDR3 length is 15 residues. CDR3 residues: CASSQVGGDTDTQYF. The CDR3 coding sequence is TGTGCCAGCAGCCAAGTCGGGGGGGACACAGATACGCAGTATTTT.

The chain combines TRBV4-3 with TRBJ2-7; TRBD2 matches at 9 bases. J lost 3 bases, V lost 2 bases, and 5 bases had no gene match. The CDR3 contains 15 residues. In germline, CDR1 is LGHNA, CDR2 YSLEER. This CDR3 is CASSQLLAGDYEQYF. The CDR3 DNA reads TGCGCCAGCAGCCAACTTTTAGCGGGAGACTACGAGCAGTACTTC.

V and J are TRBV2 and TRBJ1-6; 7 bases agree with TRBD1. Germline trimming cut 8 bases from V and 13 bases from J; bases unmatched to any gene: 17. The CDR3 length is 15 residues. Germline lookup yields CDR1 SNHLY and CDR2 FYNNEI. The CDR3 bases are TGTGCCAGCGGACCAAGGGACAGCTATAGGATCCCCCTCCACTTT. This gives the protein CASGPRDSYRIPLHF.

The chain links TRBV11-2 to TRBJ1-6; no clear D. Germline assignment: CDR1 SGHAT and CDR2 FQNNGV. V dropped 0 bases and J dropped 0 bases, with 15 bases sitting between them. The CDR3 totals 19 residues. The CDR3 coding sequence is TGTGCCAGCAGCTTAGAATCCGGCCGGACTAGCTCCTATAATTCACCCCTCCACTTT. This codes for CASSLESGRTSSYNSPLHF.

This clone came up once. This chain joins TRBV7-2 and TRBJ1-1, with 7 positions matching TRBD1. The CDR3 has 15 residues. Losses at the gene ends were 5 bases for V and 3 bases for J; bases not matched to a gene: 9. CDR1 is SGHTA and CDR2 is FQGNSA in the germline V gene. CDR3 sequence: CASSPNRGADTEAFF. The CDR3, as DNA: TGTGCCAGCAGCCCAAACAGGGGCGCAGACACTGAAGCTTTCTTT.

The chain carries TRBV27 and TRBJ2-3; unclear D gene. Germline CDR1 MNHEY, CDR2 SMNVEV (reference sequence). The CDR3 loop spans 12 amino acids. V dropped 5 bases and J dropped 4 bases, with 7 bases sitting between them. Here the CDR3 reads CASSPQADTQYF. DNA for the CDR3: TGTGCCAGCAGTCCCCAGGCAGATACGCAGTATTTT.

This clone was detected a few times. The chain carries TRBV5-1 and TRBJ1-1; possible D gene TRBD1, 5 bases. CDR1 SGHRS and CDR2 YFSETQ come from the germline V gene. V was cut by 5 bases and J by 5 bases, with 25 bases left in between. The CDR3 length is 17 residues. In nucleotides, the CDR3 is TGCGCCAGCAGATTCAAATCCACACGGGGACTTGGAACTGAAGCTTTCTTT. This codes for CASRFKSTRGLGTEAFF.

This clone occurred a few times. The V call is TRBV7-2, the J call TRBJ2-6; 7 nucleotides align to TRBD1. The CDR3 is made up of 16 amino acids. Trimming took 5 bases from V and 4 from J; bases not matched to a gene: 8. Germline CDR1 and CDR2: SGHTA and FQGNSA. Written as DNA, the CDR3 is TGTGCCAGCAGCCTGGACAGGCTAGGAGGGGCCAACGTCCTGACTTTC. It specifies CASSLDRLGGANVLTF. Looking up the rest from reference TRBV7-2 and TRBJ2-6 gives the full variable domain: GAGVSQSPSNKVTEKGKDVELRCDPISGHTALYWYRQSLGQGLEFLIYFQGNSAPDKSGLPSDRFSAERTGGSVSTLTIQRTQQEDSAVYLCASSLDRLGGANVLTFGAGSRLTVL.

This chain connects TRBV4-3 to TRBJ2-7, with a weak D call TRBD1 (5 bases). Deletions cut 1 base from V and 4 bases from J, with 14 bases between. CDR1 is LGHNA, CDR2 YSLEER, per germline. The CDR3 is 15 residues long. The CDR3 protein is CASSQVAGSPYEQYF. As DNA, the CDR3 is TGCGCCAGCAGCCAAGTGGCAGGGTCGCCTTACGAGCAGTACTTC.

This chain uses TRBV4-1 with TRBJ2-3, with 8 bases fitting TRBD2. J lost 1 base, V lost 1 base, and 1 base had no gene match. Germline assignment: CDR1 MGHRA and CDR2 YSYEKL. The CDR3 has 15 amino acids. The CDR3 DNA reads TGCGCCAGCAGCCAAGGAGCGGGGGGCACAGATACGCAGTATTTT. Translation: CASSQGAGGTDTQYF.

The chain uses TRBV11-1 and TRBJ1-2; TRBD1 matches 7 bases. This CDR3 has 16 amino acids. V dropped 1 base and J dropped 5; count of bases not matched to a gene: 10. Germline CDR1 SGHAT, CDR2 FQDESV (reference sequence). The DNA for the CDR3 is TGTGCCAGCAGCTTAGGCCATGGGGACAGCCTGTATGGCTACACCTTC. It codes for CASSLGHGDSLYGYTF.

The chain is built from TRBV5-1 and TRBJ2-1, with a weak D call TRBD1 (7 bases). The CDR3 has 19 residues. V lost 5 bases, J lost 2 bases, and 26 bases lay in between. Germline assignment: CDR1 SGHRS and CDR2 YFSETQ. For the CDR3, the DNA is TGCGCCAGCAGTCCGAGGGGGAGATTGGAGGGGGCAACCTACAATGAGCAGTTCTTC. Its translation is CASSPRGRLEGATYNEQFF.

V is TRBV9 and J is TRBJ2-7; D remains ambiguous. This CDR3 comprises 12 residues. V lost 0 bases to trimming and J lost 5 bases, with 6 bases between them. Germline CDR1 SGDLS, CDR2 YYNGEE. CDR3 sequence reads: CASSVGSDEQYF. CDR3 sequence (DNA): TGTGCCAGCAGCGTAGGTAGTGACGAGCAGTACTTC.

The chain uses TRBV5-1 and TRBJ2-5, with TRBD1 identical over 7 bases. The CDR3 totals 16 residues. J gave up 0 bases and V 4 bases, and 9 bases lay outside the gene matches. CDR1 and CDR2 from the germline V gene are SGHRS and YFSETQ. CDR3 sequence (DNA): TGCGCCAGCAGCAACTGGGGACAGTCGTACCAAGAGACCCAGTACTTC. This encodes CASSNWGQSYQETQYF.

The rearrangement joins TRBV7-2 to TRBJ2-1; the match to TRBD2 covers 8 bases. The CDR3 spans 17 residues. Germline CDR1 SGHTA, CDR2 FQGNSA. The trim removed 6 bases at V and 6 bases at J, leaving 16 bases unmatched. CDR3 amino acids: CASSSTSVVSGANEQFF. The CDR3 DNA sequence: TGTGCCAGCAGTTCAACCTCCGTGGTTAGCGGGGCCAATGAGCAGTTCTTC.

The rearrangement joins TRBV9 to TRBJ1-4; tentatively, D is TRBD1 (5 bases). This CDR3 spans 15 amino acids. V lost 2 bases, J lost 5 bases, and 13 bases lay in between. Germline V gene sequence: CDR1 SGDLS, CDR2 YYNGEE. The CDR3 DNA is TGTGCCAGCAGCGTTAGGCAGGGCGTAAATGAAAAACTGTTTTTT. It is translated as CASSVRQGVNEKLFF. The full variable domain, completed using reference TRBV9 and TRBJ1-4, is DSGVTQTPKHLITATGQRVTLRCSPRSGDLSVYWYQQSLDQGLQFLIQYYNGEERAKGNILERFSAQQFPDLHSELNLSSLELGDSALYFCASSVRQGVNEKLFFGSGTQLSVL.

V gene TRBV15 combines with J gene TRBJ2-7; 9 bases line up with TRBD1. The CDR3 covers 16 residues. V lost 1 base and J lost 7; bases outside the gene matches: 11. CDR1 is LNHNV and CDR2 is YYDKDF in the germline V gene (reference sequence). CDR3 protein: CATSRGGQGYLGEQYF. Here the CDR3 DNA reads TGTGCCACCAGCAGAGGGGGACAGGGATATTTGGGGGAGCAGTACTTC.

V gene TRBV7-9 combines with J gene TRBJ1-6, with TRBD1 matching 8 bases. There are 15 residues in the CDR3. Germline V lookup: CDR1 SEHNR, CDR2 FQNEAQ (reference sequence). Trimming removed 5 bases from V and 9 bases from J; junction bases left unmatched: 9. The CDR3 coding sequence is TGTGCCAGCAGCGTTTCGACAGGGGCAAGTTCACCCCTCCACTTT. It encodes CASSVSTGASSPLHF.